These 20 T cell receptor beta chains came from one sample sequenced in a study of chemoradiotherapy in HPV16-positive cancers. Generated by immunoSEQ multiplex PCR, the TCRdb table keeps only in-frame clones and is missing some. The repertoire holds under 70,000 clones, with about nine tenths as singletons. The source was blood, collected from a patient who underwent chemoradiotherapy. Every receptor here comes from a human donor with HPV-associated anogenital cancer.

This chain connects TRBV6-1 to TRBJ2-2; 7 positions agree with TRBD1. Germline CDR1 is MNHNS and CDR2 is SASEGT. CDR3 length: 15 amino acids. The J segment lost 5 bases and the V segment lost 1 base, leaving 4 bases of the junction unmatched. The DNA of the CDR3 is TGTGCCAGCAGTGAAGGACAGGGTGGGACCGGGGAGCTGTTTTTT. Translation gives CASSEGQGGTGELFF.

The J gene is TRBJ2-3, the V gene TRBV7-2; TRBD2 matches at 9 bases. With V trimmed by 3 bases and J by 6 bases, 10 bases remained unmatched. The germline V gene encodes CDR1 SGHTA and CDR2 FQGNSA. CDR3 length equals 16 residues. DNA for the CDR3: TGTGCCAGCAGCTTTCATAGCGGGGGCCTCGCGGATACGCAGTATTTT. It is translated as CASSFHSGGLADTQYF.

The chain employs TRBV14 and TRBJ1-1; 9 nucleotides align to TRBD1. Germline lookup yields CDR1 SGHDN and CDR2 FVKESK. The V segment lost 4 bases and the J segment 7 bases; nucleotides outside the gene matches: 7. The CDR3 is 14 amino acids. The CDR3 DNA is TGTGCCAGCAGCCGTTCCGGGACAGGGTTTGAAGCTTTCTTT. Translated: CASSRSGTGFEAFF.

The V call is TRBV18, the J call TRBJ2-6; D is ambiguous. V was shortened by 1 base and J by 0 bases, with 10 bases between the two germline ends. The germline gives CDR1 KGHSH, CDR2 LQKENI. The CDR3 loop spans 17 amino acids. CDR3 DNA: TGTGCCAGCTCACCACAGGGTCCCTTCTCTGGGGCCAACGTCCTGACTTTC. This translates into CASSPQGPFSGANVLTF.

The V gene is TRBV9, the J gene TRBJ1-1; D gene ambiguous. V lost 0 bases to trimming and J lost 3 bases, with 6 bases between them. The CDR3 consists of 13 residues. The V gene's germline CDR1 is SGDLS and CDR2 YYNGEE. The CDR3 coding sequence is TGTGCCAGCAGCGTAGGCGGGGACACTGAAGCTTTCTTT. Protein product: CASSVGGDTEAFF.

V is TRBV5-1 and J is TRBJ2-7; TRBD2 might be the D (5 bases). This CDR3 comprises 15 residues. CDR1 and CDR2 from the germline V gene are SGHRS and YFSETQ. Trimming removed 0 bases at V and 0 bases at J, with 10 bases between. In DNA form, the CDR3 reads TGCGCCAGCAGCTTGGGGACTTACAGCTCCTACGAGCAGTACTTC. This sequence encodes CASSLGTYSSYEQYF.

This clone was seen a single time. V and J are TRBV19 and TRBJ2-7; D is unclear. The V end lost 5 bases, the J end lost 1 base, and 9 bases lay between the germline ends. There are 13 residues in the CDR3. CDR1 and CDR2 (germline): LNHDA, SQIVND (reference sequence). CDR3 amino acids: CASSPEGSYEQYF. The CDR3 DNA reads as TGTGCCAGTAGTCCCGAAGGTTCCTACGAGCAGTACTTC.

The CDR3 nucleotides are TGCGCCAGCAGCCCCTCCCAACTAGCGGGGAGAAGGAATGAGCAGTTCTTC. It specifies CASSPSQLAGRRNEQFF. The chain has TRBV5-1 and TRBJ2-1, with TRBD2 matching 10 bases. The germline gives CDR1 SGHRS, CDR2 YFSETQ. The CDR3 runs 17 residues. V dropped 4 bases and J dropped 7; count of bases not matched to a gene: 14.

The gene calls are TRBV6-5 and TRBJ2-3; tentatively, D is TRBD1 (6 bases). The V gene lost 6 bases and the J gene lost 11 bases, with 15 bases spanning the gap. Germline lookup yields CDR1 MNHEY and CDR2 SVGAGI. The CDR3 sequence is 12 residues long. As DNA, the CDR3 is TGTGCCAGCAGGGCGAGTGGGGGACAGCAGTATTTT. Protein sequence: CASRASGGQQYF.

This chain connects TRBV19 to TRBJ2-7; 10 positions match TRBD2. Germline lookup yields CDR1 LNHDA and CDR2 SQIVND (reference sequence). V lost 3 bases to trimming and J lost 3 bases; unmatched junction nucleotides: 14. The CDR3 contains 18 residues. This CDR3 is CASSIAVPGLANRYEQYF. The CDR3 region has the DNA TGTGCCAGTAGTATTGCTGTCCCGGGACTAGCGAATCGCTACGAGCAGTACTTC. Drawing the rest from reference TRBV19 and TRBJ2-7, the complete variable domain is DGGITQSPKYLFRKEGQNVTLSCEQNLNHDAMYWYRQDPGQGLRLIYYSQIVNDFQKGDIAEGYSVSREKKESFPLTVTSAQKNPTAFYLCASSIAVPGLANRYEQYFGPGTRLTVT.

The chain employs TRBV6-5 and TRBJ1-2; TRBD1 matches at 7 bases. Trimming removed 6 bases from V and 8 bases from J; junction bases left unmatched: 9. This CDR3 comprises 13 residues. Germline-derived CDR1 and CDR2 are MNHEY and SVGAGI. CDR3 nucleotides: TGTGCCAGCAGCCCGGGACAGTACCCGGGCTACACCTTC. Amino acid sequence: CASSPGQYPGYTF.

This chain uses TRBV6-1 with TRBJ2-7; D might be TRBD1 or TRBD2, each matching 7 bases. V was cut by 2 bases and J by 0 bases, with 14 bases left in between. Germline values: CDR1 MNHNS, CDR2 SASEGT. This CDR3 is 16 amino acids long. CDR3 sequence reads: CASSEMGGDSSYEQYF. DNA for the CDR3: TGTGCCAGCAGTGAAATGGGGGGGGACAGCTCCTACGAGCAGTACTTC.

The chain recombines TRBV5-4 with TRBJ2-3; 11 nucleotides align to TRBD2. V dropped 6 bases and J dropped 6; count of bases not matched to a gene: 9. The CDR3 loop spans 15 amino acids. Germline CDR1 is SGHNT and CDR2 is YYREEE (reference sequence). DNA of the CDR3: TGTGCCAGCACCTCCCCTAGCGGGAGGAGGGATACGCAGTATTTT. It encodes CASTSPSGRRDTQYF.

In this sample, this clone turned up once. The chain recombines TRBV7-2 with TRBJ2-7; the match to TRBD1 covers 9 bases. This CDR3 has 16 residues. CDR1 and CDR2 from the germline V gene are SGHTA and FQGNSA. Germline trimming cut 4 bases from V and 4 bases from J; bases unmatched to any gene: 11. In DNA, the CDR3 is TGTGCCAGCAGCTCTCCCCCGGGACAGGGCGGATACGAGCAGTACTTC. This codes for CASSSPPGQGGYEQYF.

The V gene is TRBV30, the J gene TRBJ1-1; 12 bases match TRBD1. CDR1 is GTSNPN and CDR2 is SVGIG in the germline V gene (reference sequence). This CDR3 region has 14 residues. V lost 3 bases to trimming and J lost 6 bases; unmatched junction nucleotides: 5. CDR3 nucleotides: TGTGCCTGGAGCCGGGACAGGGGGCAGGCTGAAGCTTTCTTT. Residues: CAWSRDRGQAEAFF.

The CDR3 here is CASSLGATGITGNTIYF. As DNA, the CDR3 is TGTGCCAGCAGCTTGGGGGCGACAGGGATCACTGGAAACACCATATATTTT. The chain links TRBV5-4 to TRBJ1-3; TRBD1 matches at 7 bases. The CDR3 runs to 17 residues. V shed 0 bases and J 2 bases; nucleotides not matched to a gene: 8. Germline V lookup: CDR1 SGHNT, CDR2 YYREEE (reference sequence).

The V and J genes are TRBV30 and TRBJ2-2; D is possibly TRBD2 (5 bases). The CDR3 covers 14 residues. The V end was cut by 0 bases, the J end by 7 bases, with 12 bases between. Germline V CDR1 and CDR2: GTSNPN, SVGIG (reference sequence). Here the CDR3 reads CAWSVKGRSGELFF. The CDR3 DNA sequence: TGTGCCTGGAGTGTAAAAGGGAGAAGCGGGGAGCTGTTTTTT.

The chain joins TRBV29-1 to TRBJ2-3; D is perhaps TRBD1 (6 bases). The CDR3 extends over 18 amino acids. The germline CDR1 and CDR2 sequences are SQVTM and ANQGSEA. Trimming left V 3 bases short and J 4 bases short, with 26 bases between. The CDR3 DNA is TGCAGCGTTGATCAGGGGCCCGGAGTAGCTAATGCGGCAGATACGCAGTATTTT. Its translation is CSVDQGPGVANAADTQYF.

This clone was recorded once. V usage is TRBV18 and J usage is TRBJ1-1, with 7 bases aligning to TRBD1. This CDR3 has 14 amino acids. With 3 bases clipped from V and 3 bases from J, the junction kept 4 bases outside the gene matches. From germline, CDR1 is KGHSH and CDR2 LQKENI. In DNA form, the CDR3 reads TGTGCCAGCTCACCGGCAGGGGGGGACACTGAAGCTTTCTTT. Its protein product is CASSPAGGDTEAFF.

The V gene is TRBV27, the J gene TRBJ1-1; unclear D gene. The germline V gene encodes CDR1 MNHEY and CDR2 SMNVEV (reference sequence). The CDR3 totals 15 residues. Trimming removed 5 bases from V and 8 bases from J, with 21 bases in between. CDR3 protein: CASSAYTPGRPEAFF. The CDR3, as DNA: TGTGCCAGCAGTGCCTATACCCCAGGCCGCCCCGAAGCTTTCTTT.